This T cell receptor (beta chain) was sequenced in a study of blood T cell repertoires in COVID-19 (dated by TCRdb to 2018 to 2021). With regard to the full study: Samples from collaborators originated in the United States, Italy and Spain and spanned both the acute and convalescent phases of COVID-19. The material from the prospective study consisted of cDNA or gDNA derived from T cells, B-cell-depleted T cells, or PBMCs. The dataset comprised deeply sampled blood TCRbeta repertoires from subjects exposed to, actively infected with, or recovered from COVID-19. A freely available public database, intended as a resource for researchers studying the immune response to SARS-CoV-2, is where the repertoires were released. The samples were drawn from the first 160 participants of the ongoing ImmuneRACE study and from about 1,200 subjects provided by 6 global collaborators. A de-identified subject ID, COVID-19 status, age in years and sex were almost always included in the sample metadata. Where HLA class I and class II types were available, the types were taken from metadata supplied by the sample provider, not from assay-based typing. What the research found in general, with its limitations: The amount of clinical and demographic metadata varied by source and participant and was provided uncurated.

Samples from volunteer blood donors who had recovered from COVID-19 were contributed by a second Seattle source. The collaborating institutions used their own protocols to collect whole blood in K2EDTA tubes. For TCRbeta analysis, collaborators shipped samples in one of three forms: frozen whole blood, isolated PBMCs, or DNA extracted from either of those sample types. To note about this clone: Its specific antigen is unknown. No per-base quality is available; no much larger clone lies one base away.

The immunoSEQ Assay, a bias-controlled multiplex PCR, was used to amplify TCRbeta CDR3 regions from genomic DNA. Processing in the source paper ran as follows. The number of nucleated cells in each sample was estimated from the amplification of reference gene primers within the assay. To quantify the absolute abundance of each unique TCRbeta CDR3 rearrangement, sequence reads were collapsed and filtered. For each sample, productive Simpson clonality was calculated as the square root of Simpson's diversity index across productive rearrangements. Sourced from immuneACCESS, this table was stored by TCRdb with only in-frame sequences that have V and J called. A share of the clones is absent; for the studies checked, an unresolved V gene accounts for under half, and the remainder has no known explanation. The DNA was the basis for D and trimming; V, J and clone size are from that table. In all, the sample holds some 240,000 clones, and approximately 89% of those were seen once. The biggest ten clones account for approximately 4.6% of the sample.

CDR3 length: 14 amino acids, cysteine to phenylalanine. Of all the DNA, just the CDR3 is kept, 42 bases in frame from base 1. Compared with germline, V lacks 6 bases and J lacks 5 bases; bases without a gene match: 9. The CDR1 and CDR2 encoded by the germline V gene are MNHEY and SVGAGI. The clonotype comes from a woman between 35 and 50 years old who had recovered from COVID-19. The sequenced material came from peripheral blood. The chain links TRBV6-5 with TRBJ1-2; 7 bases in between match TRBD1. The DNA reads TGTGCCAGCAGACTCACGGGACAGCTTTATGGCTACACCTTC. Its translation reads: CASRLTGQLYGYTF.